This T cell receptor beta chain was observed in a study of human T cells and chemical hapten exposure. Time point specified: patch test 1, 2 weeks after DPC sensitization. Treatment denoted: therapeutic diphenylcyclopropenone sensitization with weekly scalp DPC. Authors' processing steps: More than 95,000 TCRs per sample was the median, with a range of about 20,000 to 690,600. TCRdb reprocessed the RACE reads with MiXCR, giving one entry per CDR3 protein. These V and J calls are TCRdb output, not the study's own analysis. Of some 110,000 distinct CDR3 sequences listed, around an eighth were seen once; the top ten hold just over 1.4%. The table lists this clonotype with a count of one. What it recognizes is unknown. Findings of the study overall: TCRs above 1 in 1000 frequency did not change with DPC sensitization.

Trimming took off 1 base at V and 8 bases at J, with 11 bases between the two ends. The CDR3 length is 14 residues. Germline lookup yields CDR1 SNHLY and CDR2 FYNNEI. This sequence originates from a woman aged 50 to 60 with alopecia areata. Some clones in this sample may be carry-over from other donors' samples. This material consisted of whole blood, taken in connection with sensitization to the hapten diphenylcyclopropenone (DPC). The rearrangement links TRBV2 to TRBJ2-2; D is possibly TRBD2 (5 bases). The CDR3: CASSEGRPGGELFF. The DNA of the CDR3 is TGTGCCAGCAGTGAAGGGCGTCCGGGAGGGGAGCTGTTTTTT.